The 11 T cell receptor beta chains listed next were all sequenced from one sample in a study of blood T cell repertoires in COVID-19. Clones were sequenced by immunoSEQ multiplex PCR, and TCRdb holds only the in-frame ones, with some missing. The sample records about 250,000 clones, roughly 84% being singletons. Sequencing was performed on peripheral blood. These receptors were collected from a person aged 65 to 85 with COVID-19, enrolled during active disease.

The gene calls are TRBV29-1 and TRBJ1-2; D uncertain. The ends were cut back, 6 bases at V and 4 bases at J, with 27 bases in the middle. Germline CDR1 and CDR2: SQVTM and ANQGSEA. The CDR3 sequence is 17 residues long. Here the CDR3 reads CSVIGRETVLGSYGYTF. CDR3 sequence (DNA): TGCAGCGTGATCGGCCGGGAAACAGTCCTAGGGAGCTATGGCTACACCTTC.

This clone was observed a handful of times. V and J are TRBV28 and TRBJ1-3; TRBD1 is a possible D gene (5 bases). CDR1 is MDHEN, CDR2 SYDVKM, per germline. V lost 6 bases and J 0 bases, leaving 9 bases between the germline ends. The CDR3 is 14 amino acids. In nucleotides, the CDR3 is TGTGCCAGCAGGGACGGGGGCTCTGGAAACACCATATATTTT. The encoded protein is CASRDGGSGNTIYF.

The CDR3 here is CASSQEVRGNSGYTF. The CDR3 DNA reads TGTGCCAGCAGCCAAGAGGTTCGGGGGAATTCTGGCTACACCTTC. The chain employs TRBV4-2 and TRBJ1-2; TRBD1 is a possible D gene (5 bases). The germline V gene has CDR1 LGHNA and CDR2 YNFKEQ. V gave up 0 bases and J gave up 7 bases, with 15 bases separating them. CDR3 length equals 15 residues.

This clone was recorded a few times. This chain links TRBV6-2 or TRBV6-3 with TRBJ1-1, with D unresolved. CDR3 length: 16 residues. The V gene's germline CDR1 is MNHEY and CDR2 SVGEGT. The V end lost 2 bases, the J end lost 0 bases, and 13 bases lay between the germline ends. CDR3 coding DNA: TGTGCCAGCAGTTACCCGGGAGGAAGGGTGAACACTGAAGCTTTCTTT. It translates to CASSYPGGRVNTEAFF.

This clone has only a few counts. The V and J genes are TRBV11-2 and TRBJ1-2; 9 nucleotides line up with TRBD1. Germline values: CDR1 SGHAT, CDR2 FQNNGV. The CDR3 is 14 amino acids. The ends lost 5 bases at V and 11 bases at J; junction bases unmatched: 12. The CDR3 loop is CASSRIRDRDEYTF. CDR3 DNA sequence: TGTGCCAGCAGCCGTATACGGGACAGGGACGAGTACACCTTC.

Here the CDR3 reads CASSPGGAETQYF. As DNA, the CDR3 is TGTGCCAGCAGCCCGGGGGGCGCGGAGACCCAGTACTTC. The chain recombines TRBV3-1 (or the pseudogene TRBV3-2) with TRBJ2-5; perhaps TRBD2 as D (7 bases). Between the trimmed V and J ends, which lost 4 bases and 5 bases, there was a span of 11 bases. The CDR3 runs 13 residues. The V gene's germline CDR1 is LGHDT and CDR2 YNNKEL (reference sequence).

The chain recombines TRBV9 with TRBJ1-6; D not resolved. With 0 bases removed from V and 8 bases from J, the gap between germline ends came to 6 bases. From germline, CDR1 is SGDLS and CDR2 YYNGEE. The CDR3 sequence is 13 residues long. CDR3 in DNA: TGTGCCAGCAGCGTAGGGGGAGATTCACCCCTCCACTTT. The encoded protein is CASSVGGDSPLHF.

The chain has TRBV5-1 and TRBJ1-2; 11 bases agree with TRBD1. CDR1 is SGHRS, CDR2 YFSETQ, per germline. V was clipped by 0 bases and J by 5 bases; unmatched bases: 3. CDR3 length: 15 amino acids. For the CDR3, the DNA is TGCGCCAGCAGCTTGGCGGACAGGGGGCAGTATGGCTACACCTTC. Translation gives CASSLADRGQYGYTF.

This clone appeared a few times. The chain recombines TRBV9 with TRBJ2-7, with D tentatively TRBD1 (6 bases). The germline CDR1 and CDR2 sequences are SGDLS and YYNGEE. CDR3 size: 15 residues. Trimming shortened V by 0 bases and J by 2 bases, and 12 bases separated the two germline ends. The CDR3 DNA reads as TGTGCCAGCAGCGTAGCTCGCAGGGGCGCCTACGAGCAGTACTTC. Its translation is CASSVARRGAYEQYF.

The chain couples TRBV19 to TRBJ2-5, with 9 bases fitting TRBD1. The germline V gene encodes CDR1 LNHDA and CDR2 SQIVND (reference sequence). Losses at the gene ends were 6 bases for V and 5 bases for J; bases not matched to a gene: 7. CDR3 length equals 14 residues. The DNA of the CDR3 is TGTGCCAGTAGCGTACAGGGGGCCGGGGAGACCCAGTACTTC. It yields the protein CASSVQGAGETQYF.

The chain is built from TRBV14 and TRBJ1-1; D possibly corresponds to TRBD1 (5 bases). Germline V gene lookup returns CDR1 SGHDN and CDR2 FVKESK. This CDR3 has 15 amino acids. Deletions cut 3 bases from V and 4 bases from J, with 15 bases between. In nucleotides, the CDR3 is TGTGCCAGCAGCCATAAAGCGGGGGGGGGCACTGAAGCTTTCTTT. This translates into CASSHKAGGGTEAFF.